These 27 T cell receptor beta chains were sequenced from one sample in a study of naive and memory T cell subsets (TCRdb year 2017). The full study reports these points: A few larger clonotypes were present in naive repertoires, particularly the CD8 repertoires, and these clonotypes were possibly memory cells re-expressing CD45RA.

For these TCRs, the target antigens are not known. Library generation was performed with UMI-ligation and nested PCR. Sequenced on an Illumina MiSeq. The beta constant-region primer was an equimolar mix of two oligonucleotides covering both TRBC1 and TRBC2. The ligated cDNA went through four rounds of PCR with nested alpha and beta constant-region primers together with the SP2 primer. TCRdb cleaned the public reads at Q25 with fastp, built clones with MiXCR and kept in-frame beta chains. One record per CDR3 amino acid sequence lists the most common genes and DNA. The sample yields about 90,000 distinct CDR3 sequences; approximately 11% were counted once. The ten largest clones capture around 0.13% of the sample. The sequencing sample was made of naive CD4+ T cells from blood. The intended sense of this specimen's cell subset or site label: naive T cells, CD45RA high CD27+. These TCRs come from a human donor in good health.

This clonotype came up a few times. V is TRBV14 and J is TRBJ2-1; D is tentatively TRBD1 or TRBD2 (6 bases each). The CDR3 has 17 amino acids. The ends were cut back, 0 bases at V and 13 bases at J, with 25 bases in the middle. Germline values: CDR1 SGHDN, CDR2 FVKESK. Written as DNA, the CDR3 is TGTGCCAGCAGCCAAGAGATGCGTTCCGGGGGCGGGTTACACCAGTTCTTC. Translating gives CASSQEMRSGGGLHQFF.

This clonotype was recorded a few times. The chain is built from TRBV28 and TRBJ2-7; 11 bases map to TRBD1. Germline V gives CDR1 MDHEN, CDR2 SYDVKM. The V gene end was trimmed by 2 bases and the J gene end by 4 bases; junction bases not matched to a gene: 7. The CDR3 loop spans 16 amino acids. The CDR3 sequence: CASSLMSGQGAYEQYF. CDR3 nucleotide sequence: TGTGCCAGCAGTTTAATGAGCGGACAGGGGGCTTACGAGCAGTACTTC.

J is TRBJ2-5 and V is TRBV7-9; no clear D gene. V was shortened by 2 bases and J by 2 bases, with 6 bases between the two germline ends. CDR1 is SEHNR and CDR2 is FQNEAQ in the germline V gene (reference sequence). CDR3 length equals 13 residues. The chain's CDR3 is CASSLLAQETQYF. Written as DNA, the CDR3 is TGTGCCAGCAGCTTATTGGCGCAAGAGACCCAGTACTTC. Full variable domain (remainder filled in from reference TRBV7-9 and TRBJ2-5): DTGVSQNPRHKITKRGQNVTFRCDPISEHNRLYWYRQTLGQGPEFLTYFQNEAQLEKSRLLSDRFSAERPKGSFSTLEIQRTEQGDSAMYLCASSLLAQETQYFGPGTRLLVL.

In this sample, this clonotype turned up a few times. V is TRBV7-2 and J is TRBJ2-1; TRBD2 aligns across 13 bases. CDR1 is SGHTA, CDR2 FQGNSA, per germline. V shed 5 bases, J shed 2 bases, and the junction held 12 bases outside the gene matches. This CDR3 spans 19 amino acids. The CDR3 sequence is CASSPHSKLAGGTYNEQFF. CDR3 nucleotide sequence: TGTGCCAGCAGCCCACATTCTAAACTAGCGGGGGGGACCTACAATGAGCAGTTCTTC.

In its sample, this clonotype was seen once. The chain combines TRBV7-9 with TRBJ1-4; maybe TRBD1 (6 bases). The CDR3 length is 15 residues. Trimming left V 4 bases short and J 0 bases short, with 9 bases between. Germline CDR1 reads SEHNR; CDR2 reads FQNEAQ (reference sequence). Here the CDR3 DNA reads TGTGCCAGCAGCTCACAGGGCACAACTAATGAAAAACTGTTTTTT. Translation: CASSSQGTTNEKLFF.

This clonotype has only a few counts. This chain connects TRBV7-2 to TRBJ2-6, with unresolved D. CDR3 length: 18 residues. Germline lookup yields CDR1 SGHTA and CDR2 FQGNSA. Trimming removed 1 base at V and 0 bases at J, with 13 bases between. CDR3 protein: CASSLVSRPSSGANVLTF. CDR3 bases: TGTGCCAGCAGCTTAGTGTCCAGGCCCTCCTCTGGGGCCAACGTCCTGACTTTC.

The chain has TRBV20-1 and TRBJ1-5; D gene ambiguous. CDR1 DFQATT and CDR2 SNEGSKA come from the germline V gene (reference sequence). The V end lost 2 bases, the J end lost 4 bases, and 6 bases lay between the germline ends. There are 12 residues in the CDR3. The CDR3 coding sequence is TGCAGTGCTAGAATTGGGAATCAGCCCCAGCATTTT. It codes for CSARIGNQPQHF.

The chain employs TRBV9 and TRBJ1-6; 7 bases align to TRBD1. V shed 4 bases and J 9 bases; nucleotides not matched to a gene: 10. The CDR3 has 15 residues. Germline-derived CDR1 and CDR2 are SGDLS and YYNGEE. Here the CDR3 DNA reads TGTGCCAGCAGCCCTCTTGGACAGGACGGTTCACCCCTCCACTTT. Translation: CASSPLGQDGSPLHF.

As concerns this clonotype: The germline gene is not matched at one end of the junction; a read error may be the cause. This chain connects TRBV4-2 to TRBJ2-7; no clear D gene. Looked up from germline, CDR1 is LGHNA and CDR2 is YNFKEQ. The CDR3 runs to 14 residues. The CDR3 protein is CASSQTRTSSEQYF. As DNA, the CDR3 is TGTGCCAGCAGCCAAACCCGAACTTCCTCCGAGCAGTACTTC.

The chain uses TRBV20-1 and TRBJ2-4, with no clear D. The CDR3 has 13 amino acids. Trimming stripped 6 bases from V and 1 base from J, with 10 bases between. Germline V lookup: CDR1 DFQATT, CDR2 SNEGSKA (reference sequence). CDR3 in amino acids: CSAALGAKNIQYF. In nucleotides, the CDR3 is TGCAGTGCGGCACTGGGGGCCAAAAACATTCAGTACTTC.

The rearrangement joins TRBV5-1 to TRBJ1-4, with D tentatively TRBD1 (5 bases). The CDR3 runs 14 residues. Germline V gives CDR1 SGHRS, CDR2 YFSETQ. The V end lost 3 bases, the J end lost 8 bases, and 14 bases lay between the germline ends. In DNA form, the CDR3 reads TGCGCCAGCAGCTACGGGGGTCCTGAAGAAAAACTGTTTTTT. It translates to CASSYGGPEEKLFF.

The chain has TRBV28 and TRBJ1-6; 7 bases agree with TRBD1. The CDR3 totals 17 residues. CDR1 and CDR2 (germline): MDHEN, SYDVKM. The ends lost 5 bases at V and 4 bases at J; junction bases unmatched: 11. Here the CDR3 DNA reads TGTGCCAGCAGTATATCGATAGGGGACAGATATAATTCACCCCTCCACTTT. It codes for CASSISIGDRYNSPLHF.

DNA for the CDR3: TGTGCCAGCAGCCGCATGAACACTGAAGCTTTCTTT. It encodes CASSRMNTEAFF. This chain links TRBV5-5 with TRBJ1-1; D is uncertain. Germline lookup yields CDR1 SGHKS and CDR2 YYEKEE (reference sequence). Trimming took off 4 bases at V and 0 bases at J, with 4 bases between the two ends. This CDR3 has 12 residues. Looking up the rest from reference TRBV5-5 and TRBJ1-1 gives the full variable domain: DAGVTQSPTHLIKTRGQQVTLRCSPISGHKSVSWYQQVLGQGPQFIFQYYEKEERGRGNFPDRFSARQFPNYSSELNVNALLLGDSALYLCASSRMNTEAFFGQGTRLTVV.

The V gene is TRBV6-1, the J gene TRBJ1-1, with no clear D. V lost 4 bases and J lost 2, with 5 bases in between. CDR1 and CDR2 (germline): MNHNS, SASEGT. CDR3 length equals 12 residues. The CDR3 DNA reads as TGTGCCAGCAGTGTTATAAACACTGAAGCTTTCTTT. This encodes CASSVINTEAFF.

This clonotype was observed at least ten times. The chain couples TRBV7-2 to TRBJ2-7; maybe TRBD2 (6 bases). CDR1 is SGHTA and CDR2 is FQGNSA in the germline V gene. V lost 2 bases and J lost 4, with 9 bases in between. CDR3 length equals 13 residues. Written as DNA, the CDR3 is TGTGCCAGCAGCTTACCCGGGGGATACGAGCAGTACTTC. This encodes CASSLPGGYEQYF. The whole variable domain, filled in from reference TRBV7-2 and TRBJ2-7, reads GAGVSQSPSNKVTEKGKDVELRCDPISGHTALYWYRQSLGQGLEFLIYFQGNSAPDKSGLPSDRFSAERTGGSVSTLTIQRTQQEDSAVYLCASSLPGGYEQYFGPGTRLTVT.

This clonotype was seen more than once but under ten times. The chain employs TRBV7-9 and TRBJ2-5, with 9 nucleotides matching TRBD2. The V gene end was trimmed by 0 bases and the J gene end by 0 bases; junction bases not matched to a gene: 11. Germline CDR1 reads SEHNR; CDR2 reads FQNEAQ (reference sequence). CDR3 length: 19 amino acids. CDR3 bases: TGTGCCAGCAGCTTAGCACCTTTAGCGGGAGTTTTTCACCAAGAGACCCAGTACTTC. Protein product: CASSLAPLAGVFHQETQYF.

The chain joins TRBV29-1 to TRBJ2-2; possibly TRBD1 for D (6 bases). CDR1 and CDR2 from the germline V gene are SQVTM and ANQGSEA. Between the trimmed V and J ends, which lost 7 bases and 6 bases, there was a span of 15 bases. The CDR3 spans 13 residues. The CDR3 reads CSATRQVPGELFF. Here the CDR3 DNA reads TGCAGCGCAACTCGACAGGTCCCCGGGGAGCTGTTTTTT.

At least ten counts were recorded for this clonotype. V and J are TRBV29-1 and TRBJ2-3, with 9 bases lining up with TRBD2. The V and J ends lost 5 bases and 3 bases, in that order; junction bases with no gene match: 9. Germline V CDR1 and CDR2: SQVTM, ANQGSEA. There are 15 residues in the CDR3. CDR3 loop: CSVHGTSPGTDTQYF. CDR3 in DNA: TGCAGCGTTCATGGGACTAGCCCCGGAACAGATACGCAGTATTTT.

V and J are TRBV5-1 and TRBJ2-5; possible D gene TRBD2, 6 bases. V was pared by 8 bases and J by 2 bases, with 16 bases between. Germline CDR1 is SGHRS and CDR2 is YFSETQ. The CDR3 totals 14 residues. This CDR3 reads CASNPGRGQETQYF. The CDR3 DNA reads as TGCGCCAGTAACCCCGGGCGGGGTCAAGAGACCCAGTACTTC.

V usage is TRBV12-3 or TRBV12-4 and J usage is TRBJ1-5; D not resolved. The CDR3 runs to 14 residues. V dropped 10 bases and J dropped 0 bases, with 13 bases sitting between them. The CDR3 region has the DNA TGTGCCATAGCCAGTCGGCGTAGCAATCAGCCCCAGCATTTT. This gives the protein CAIASRRSNQPQHF.

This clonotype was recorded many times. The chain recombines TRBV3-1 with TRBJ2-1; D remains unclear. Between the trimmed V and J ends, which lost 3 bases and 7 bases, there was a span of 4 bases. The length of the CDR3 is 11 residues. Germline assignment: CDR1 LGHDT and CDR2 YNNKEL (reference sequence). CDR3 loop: CASSHGNEQFF. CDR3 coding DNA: TGTGCCAGCAGCCATGGAAATGAGCAGTTCTTC.

The CDR3 protein is CAISDPGQPAPEQYF. As DNA, the CDR3 is TGTGCCATCAGTGACCCGGGACAGCCAGCGCCGGAGCAGTACTTC. The V gene is TRBV10-3, the J gene TRBJ2-7; TRBD1 agrees at 7 bases. The germline V gene has CDR1 ENHRY and CDR2 SYGVKD. The V segment lost 3 bases and the J segment 7 bases; nucleotides outside the gene matches: 12. The CDR3 sequence is 15 residues long.

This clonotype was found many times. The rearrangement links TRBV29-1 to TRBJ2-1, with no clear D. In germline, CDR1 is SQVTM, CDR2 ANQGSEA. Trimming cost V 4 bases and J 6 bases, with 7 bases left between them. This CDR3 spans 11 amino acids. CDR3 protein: CSVAPLNEQFF. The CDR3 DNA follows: TGCAGCGTTGCTCCCCTCAATGAGCAGTTCTTC.

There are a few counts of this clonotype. The CDR3 region is CASSQGLVLAGVRRPKFF. The CDR3 DNA reads TGTGCCAGCAGCCAAGGTCTCGTTCTAGCGGGGGTCCGCCGGCCGAAGTTCTTC. The gene calls are TRBV3-1 and TRBJ2-1, with 10 bases that match TRBD2. V trimming: 1 base; J trimming: 14 bases; junction bases outside the gene matches: 20. Germline CDR1 reads LGHDT; CDR2 reads YNNKEL (reference sequence). The CDR3 has 18 amino acids.

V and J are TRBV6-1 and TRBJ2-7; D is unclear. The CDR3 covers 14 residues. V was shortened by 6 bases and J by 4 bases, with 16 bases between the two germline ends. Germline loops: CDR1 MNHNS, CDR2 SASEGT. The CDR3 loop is CASRVGVTPYEQYF. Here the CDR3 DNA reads TGTGCCAGCAGGGTCGGAGTAACGCCTTACGAGCAGTACTTC.

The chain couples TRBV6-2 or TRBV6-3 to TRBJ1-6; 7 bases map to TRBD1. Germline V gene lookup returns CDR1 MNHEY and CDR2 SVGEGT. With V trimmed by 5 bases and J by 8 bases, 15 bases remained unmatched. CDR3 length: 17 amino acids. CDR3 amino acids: CASSLQAPRTGDSPLHF. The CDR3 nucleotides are TGTGCCAGCAGTCTACAAGCCCCGAGGACAGGTGATTCACCCCTCCACTTT.

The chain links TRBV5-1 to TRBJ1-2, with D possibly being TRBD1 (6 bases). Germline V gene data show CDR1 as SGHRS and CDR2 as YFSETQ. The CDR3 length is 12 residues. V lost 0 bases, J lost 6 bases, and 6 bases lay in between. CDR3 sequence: CASSLEGDGYTF. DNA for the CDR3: TGCGCCAGCAGCTTGGAGGGGGATGGCTACACCTTC.